The 25 T cell receptor beta chains below come from one sample, sequenced in a study of T-cell memory formation after mild COVID-19. MiXCR, applied by TCRdb to the 5' RACE reads, yields one record per CDR3 protein. The table records roughly 180,000 distinct CDR3 sequences, roughly 20% of them present only once. The sequencing input was PBMCs or a T cell subset sorted from them (not recorded which). The receptors derive from a man younger than 30 who had mild COVID-19 (a few samples of this study predate the infection). Cell type and time point are not known.

This clonotype was counted once. The chain links TRBV28 to TRBJ1-1, with a tentative D call TRBD1 (5 bases). CDR1 and CDR2 from the germline V gene are MDHEN and SYDVKM. The V end lost 3 bases, the J end lost 7 bases, and 12 bases lay between the germline ends. This CDR3 region has 13 residues. Written as DNA, the CDR3 is TGTGCCAGCAGTTTCGGGGGGAAGGATGAAGCTTTCTTT. It is translated as CASSFGGKDEAFF. Together with reference TRBV28 and TRBJ1-1, the CDR3 gives the full variable domain: DVKVTQSSRYLVKRTGEKVFLECVQDMDHENMFWYRQDPGLGLRLIYFSYDVKMKEKGDIPEGYSVSREKKERFSLILESASTNQTSMYLCASSFGGKDEAFFGQGTRLTVV.

This clonotype was found many times. This chain connects TRBV5-1 to TRBJ1-1; tentatively, D is TRBD1 (5 bases). Trimming pared 0 bases from V and 1 base from J, leaving 7 bases between. The CDR3 sequence is 14 residues long. Germline CDR1 is SGHRS and CDR2 is YFSETQ. The CDR3 bases are TGCGCCAGCAGCTTGGGGGACGGGAACACTGAAGCTTTCTTT. It encodes CASSLGDGNTEAFF.

Only a few counts were recorded for this clonotype. V gene TRBV6-5 combines with J gene TRBJ1-2; TRBD1 agrees at 10 bases. Germline values: CDR1 MNHEY, CDR2 SVGAGI. The V segment lost 7 bases and the J segment 7 bases; nucleotides outside the gene matches: 6. This CDR3 spans 13 amino acids. The CDR3 protein is CASIPTGGRGYTF. The CDR3 bases are TGTGCCAGCATCCCGACAGGGGGCCGTGGCTACACCTTC.

This clonotype turned up a few times. The chain has TRBV20-1 and TRBJ2-3; 8 bases are shared with TRBD2. The germline V gene has CDR1 DFQATT and CDR2 SNEGSKA (reference sequence). After removal of 0 bases from V and 3 bases from J, the junction contained 11 bases not matched to a gene. The CDR3 has 17 residues. CDR3 protein: CSARDYLGSGGTDTQYF. CDR3 bases: TGCAGTGCTAGAGATTATCTCGGGAGCGGGGGAACAGATACGCAGTATTTT.

This clonotype was seen a handful of times. The rearrangement uses TRBV19 and TRBJ2-1; D is perhaps TRBD1 or TRBD2 (6 bases each). Trimming took 3 bases from V and 8 from J, leaving 17 bases between them. This CDR3 is 15 amino acids long. Germline lookup yields CDR1 LNHDA and CDR2 SQIVND (reference sequence). The DNA of the CDR3 is TGTGCCAGTAGTATTTCGGGGGCTCCTTGGGATGAGCAGTTCTTC. Its protein is CASSISGAPWDEQFF. Combining the CDR3 with reference TRBV19 and TRBJ2-1 gives the whole variable domain DGGITQSPKYLFRKEGQNVTLSCEQNLNHDAMYWYRQDPGQGLRLIYYSQIVNDFQKGDIAEGYSVSREKKESFPLTVTSAQKNPTAFYLCASSISGAPWDEQFFGPGTRLTVL.

This clonotype was observed a handful of times. J is TRBJ2-1 and V is TRBV5-1, with D perhaps matching TRBD1 or TRBD2 (6 bases each). Germline-derived CDR1 and CDR2 are SGHRS and YFSETQ. V lost 0 bases to trimming and J lost 5 bases, with 12 bases between them. The CDR3 consists of 15 residues. CDR3 amino acids: CASSLATGTHNEQFF. CDR3 in DNA: TGCGCCAGCAGCTTGGCCACAGGGACTCACAATGAGCAGTTCTTC.

This clonotype came up a few times. The rearrangement joins TRBV4-3 to TRBJ2-5, with D unclear. This CDR3 region has 15 residues. Trimming pared 0 bases from V and 8 bases from J, leaving 16 bases between. Germline V gene lookup returns CDR1 LGHNA and CDR2 YSLEER. CDR3 nucleotide sequence: TGCGCCAGCAGCCAAGATAGGAACTTCCACGGCACCCAGTACTTC. This encodes CASSQDRNFHGTQYF.

This clonotype has only a few counts. V is TRBV15 and J is TRBJ1-1, with D hard to call. Germline V gene lookup returns CDR1 LNHNV and CDR2 YYDKDF (reference sequence). Trimming removed 0 bases from V and 9 bases from J, with 8 bases in between. The CDR3 extends over 12 amino acids. CDR3 sequence: CATSRDWDQAFF. In DNA, the CDR3 is TGTGCCACCAGCAGAGACTGGGATCAAGCTTTCTTT.

This clonotype was seen a handful of times. The J gene is TRBJ2-5, the V gene TRBV18; D ambiguous. CDR3 length: 14 residues. Trimming removed 6 bases from V and 2 bases from J, with 13 bases in between. Per germline, CDR1 KGHSH and CDR2 LQKENI. CDR3 DNA sequence: TGTGCCAGCTCCCCCGACCTTTCACAAGAGACCCAGTACTTC. It is translated as CASSPDLSQETQYF.

This clonotype appeared a few times. This chain joins TRBV9 and TRBJ1-2, with D perhaps TRBD1 (5 bases). Trimming removed 4 bases from V and 6 bases from J, with 16 bases in between. The CDR3 covers 14 residues. Per germline, CDR1 SGDLS and CDR2 YYNGEE. CDR3 in DNA: TGTGCCAGCAGCCTCGTCCAGGGTTTGAATGGCTACACCTTC. Amino acids: CASSLVQGLNGYTF.

CDR3 in DNA: TGCAGTGCCGGAGGGACCCGAAACACCGGGGAGCTGTTTTTT. This sequence encodes CSAGGTRNTGELFF. The chain uses TRBV20-1 and TRBJ2-2, with a possible D match to TRBD2 (6 bases). V was clipped by 6 bases and J by 2 bases, with 13 bases between them. The germline CDR1 and CDR2 sequences are DFQATT and SNEGSKA (reference sequence). CDR3 size: 14 residues.

The chain uses TRBV4-3 and TRBJ2-3; 9 bases are a match to TRBD2. This CDR3 region has 18 residues. With 3 bases clipped from V and 0 bases from J, the junction kept 10 bases outside the gene matches. The germline V gene encodes CDR1 LGHNA and CDR2 YSLEER. CDR3 coding DNA: TGCGCCAGCAGCCACGCTCTAGCGACTAGCGGCAGCACAGATACGCAGTATTTT. Its translation: CASSHALATSGSTDTQYF.

The chain couples TRBV29-1 to TRBJ2-5, with 7 positions matching TRBD1. CDR3 length equals 15 residues. Germline CDR1 and CDR2: SQVTM and ANQGSEA. With 4 bases clipped from V and 0 bases from J, the junction kept 8 bases outside the gene matches. CDR3 nucleotide sequence: TGCAGCGTTGTTAGGTGGGACAGAAACCAAGAGACCCAGTACTTC. As protein: CSVVRWDRNQETQYF.

The genes are TRBV7-9 and TRBJ1-2; no firm D call. V was clipped by 1 base and J by 3 bases, with 15 bases between them. The CDR3 consists of 16 residues. CDR1 and CDR2 from the germline V gene are SEHNR and FQNEAQ (reference sequence). CDR3 sequence (DNA): TGTGCCAGCAGCTTAGGGTATGGCAGTTCTGACTATGGCTACACCTTC. Its protein is CASSLGYGSSDYGYTF.

This clonotype was counted between two and nine times. The J gene is TRBJ1-5, the V gene TRBV5-1; D unclear. Germline CDR1 is SGHRS and CDR2 is YFSETQ. V was trimmed by 4 bases and J by 5 bases, leaving 10 bases between them. This CDR3 contains 13 residues. The CDR3 DNA reads as TGCGCCAGCAGCCGAAGTCACGATCAGCCCCAGCATTTT. Protein: CASSRSHDQPQHF. Drawing the rest from reference TRBV5-1 and TRBJ1-5, the complete variable domain is KAGVTQTPRYLIKTRGQQVTLSCSPISGHRSVSWYQQTPGQGLQFLFEYFSETQRNKGNFPGRFSGRQFSNSRSEMNVSTLELGDSALYLCASSRSHDQPQHFGDGTRLSIL.

This clonotype was detected only a few times. CDR3 bases: TGTGCCAGCAGCTTAACTTACGGAAACGAGCAGTACGTC. Its protein product is CASSLTYGNEQYV. V gene TRBV7-2 combines with J gene TRBJ2-7; D is unresolved. This CDR3 is 13 amino acids long. The V and J ends lost 2 bases and 5 bases respectively, with 10 bases between them. The germline V gene encodes CDR1 SGHTA and CDR2 FQGNSA.

This clonotype was seen only a few times. This sequence joins TRBV7-2 and TRBJ2-7, with D possibly TRBD2 on 5 matching bases. V was trimmed by 4 bases and J by 7 bases, leaving 14 bases between them. The CDR3 sequence is 13 residues long. The germline V gene encodes CDR1 SGHTA and CDR2 FQGNSA. CDR3 amino acids: CASSSDFMQEQYF. In nucleotides, the CDR3 is TGTGCCAGCAGCTCGGACTTTATGCAAGAGCAGTACTTC. The full variable domain, its missing parts supplied by reference TRBV7-2 and TRBJ2-7, is GAGVSQSPSNKVTEKGKDVELRCDPISGHTALYWYRQSLGQGLEFLIYFQGNSAPDKSGLPSDRFSAERTGGSVSTLTIQRTQQEDSAVYLCASSSDFMQEQYFGPGTRLTVT.

This clonotype appeared a few times. This chain joins TRBV5-1 and TRBJ2-7, with 8 bases lining up with TRBD1. After removal of 0 bases from V and 3 bases from J, the junction contained 5 bases not matched to a gene. The CDR3 is 15 amino acids. Looked up from germline, CDR1 is SGHRS and CDR2 is YFSETQ. CDR3: CASSLGDRSNYEQYF. The CDR3 nucleotides are TGCGCCAGCAGCTTGGGGGACAGGTCTAACTACGAGCAGTACTTC.

This chain connects TRBV2 to TRBJ1-1; D uncertain. Germline assignment: CDR1 SNHLY and CDR2 FYNNEI. CDR3 size: 11 residues. V lost 8 bases to trimming and J lost 6 bases, with 10 bases between them. The CDR3: CASGLRAEAFF. CDR3 bases: TGTGCCAGCGGTTTAAGAGCTGAAGCTTTCTTT.

This clonotype was seen more than once but under ten times. V usage is TRBV4-1 and J usage is TRBJ2-3; a possible D gene is TRBD1 (5 bases). Trimming removed 3 bases from V and 1 base from J, with 11 bases in between. The CDR3 has 15 residues. CDR1 MGHRA and CDR2 YSYEKL come from the germline V gene. CDR3 sequence (DNA): TGCGCCAGCAGCCAGTTAGGGGTCGGCACAGATACGCAGTATTTT. Protein product: CASSQLGVGTDTQYF.

The chain is built from TRBV5-1 and TRBJ2-3; tentative D call: TRBD2 (6 bases). Per germline, CDR1 SGHRS and CDR2 YFSETQ. V lost 5 bases to trimming and J lost 1 base, with 14 bases between them. The CDR3 runs to 15 residues. The CDR3 DNA is TGCGCCAGCAGGGTCGGGGGTTTTGGCACAGATACGCAGTATTTT. This encodes CASRVGGFGTDTQYF.

J is TRBJ2-5 and V is TRBV29-1; 9 nucleotides match TRBD2. Trimming cost V 5 bases and J 6 bases; bases outside gene matches: 7. The CDR3 contains 13 residues. CDR1 and CDR2 (germline): SQVTM, ANQGSEA. The CDR3 region has the DNA TGCAGCGTTTATCTAGCGGGGATTCAGACCCAGTACTTC. Its translation is CSVYLAGIQTQYF.

In its sample, this clonotype was seen a few times. This sequence joins TRBV7-2 and TRBJ2-3, with TRBD1 as a possible D gene (5 bases). V was clipped by 3 bases and J by 7 bases, with 17 bases between them. In germline, CDR1 is SGHTA, CDR2 FQGNSA. The CDR3 has 15 residues. Here the CDR3 reads CASSFDSWYTNTQYF. CDR3 bases: TGTGCCAGCAGCTTTGACAGTTGGTACACGAATACGCAGTATTTT.

There are a few counts of this clonotype. The chain carries TRBV5-1 and TRBJ2-3; D possibly corresponds to TRBD1 (5 bases). Germline assignment: CDR1 SGHRS and CDR2 YFSETQ. This CDR3 region has 14 residues. V was clipped by 4 bases and J by 8 bases, with 17 bases between them. CDR3 nucleotides: TGCGCCAGCAGCACAGGTGAATCTATCCTTACGCAGTATTTT. This translates into CASSTGESILTQYF.

The sample holds a few counts of this clonotype. The V and J genes are TRBV24-1 and TRBJ2-1, with 8 bases lining up with TRBD1. Germline CDR1 is KGHDR and CDR2 is SFDVKD. The CDR3 extends over 13 amino acids. V lost 5 bases and J lost 9; bases outside the gene matches: 5. The CDR3 here is CATSARQGSEQFF. In DNA, the CDR3 is TGTGCCACCAGTGCCCGACAGGGGAGTGAGCAGTTCTTC.